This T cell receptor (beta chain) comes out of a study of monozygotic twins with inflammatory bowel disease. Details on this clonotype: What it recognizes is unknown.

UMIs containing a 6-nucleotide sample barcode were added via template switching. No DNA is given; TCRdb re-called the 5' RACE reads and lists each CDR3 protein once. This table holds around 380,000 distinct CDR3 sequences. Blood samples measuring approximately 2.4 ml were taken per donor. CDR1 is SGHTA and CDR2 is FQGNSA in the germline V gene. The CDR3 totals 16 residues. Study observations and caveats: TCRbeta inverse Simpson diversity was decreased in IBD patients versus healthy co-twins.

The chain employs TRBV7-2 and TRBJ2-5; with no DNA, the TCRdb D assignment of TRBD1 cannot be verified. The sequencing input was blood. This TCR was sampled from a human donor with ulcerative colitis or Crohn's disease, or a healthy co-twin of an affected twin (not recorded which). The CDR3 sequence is CASSFGVGRGEETQYF.